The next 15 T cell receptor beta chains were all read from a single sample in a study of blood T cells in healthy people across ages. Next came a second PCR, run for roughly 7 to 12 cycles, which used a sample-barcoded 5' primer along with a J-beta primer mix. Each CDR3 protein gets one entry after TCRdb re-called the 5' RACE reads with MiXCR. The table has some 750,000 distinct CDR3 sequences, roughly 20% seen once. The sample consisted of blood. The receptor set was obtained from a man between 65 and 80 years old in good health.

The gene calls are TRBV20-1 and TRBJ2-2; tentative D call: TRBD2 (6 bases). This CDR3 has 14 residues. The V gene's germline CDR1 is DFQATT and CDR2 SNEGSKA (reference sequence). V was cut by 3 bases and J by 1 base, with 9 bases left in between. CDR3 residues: CSASGSGNTGELFF. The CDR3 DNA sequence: TGCAGTGCTAGTGGTAGCGGGAACACCGGGGAGCTGTTTTTT.

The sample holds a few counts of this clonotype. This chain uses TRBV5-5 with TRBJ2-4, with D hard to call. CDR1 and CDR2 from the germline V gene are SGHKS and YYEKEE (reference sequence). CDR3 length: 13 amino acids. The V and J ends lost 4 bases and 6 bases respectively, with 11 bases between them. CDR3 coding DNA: TGTGCCAGCAGCCAACCCGTGAGAAACATTCAGTACTTC. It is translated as CASSQPVRNIQYF.

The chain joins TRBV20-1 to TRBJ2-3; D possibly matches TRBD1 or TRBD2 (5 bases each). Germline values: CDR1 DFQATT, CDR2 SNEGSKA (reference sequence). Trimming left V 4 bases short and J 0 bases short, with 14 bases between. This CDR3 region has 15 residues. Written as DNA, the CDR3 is TGCAGTGCTACCCCGTGGGGGTCTAGCACAGATACGCAGTATTTT. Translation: CSATPWGSSTDTQYF.

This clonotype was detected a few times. As DNA, the CDR3 is TGTGCCAGCAGTTACTCGACAATGACTCACGAGCAGTACGTC. Its translation: CASSYSTMTHEQYV. J is TRBJ2-7 and V is TRBV6-5; D remains unclear. Deletions cut 0 bases from V and 5 bases from J, with 11 bases between. CDR1 and CDR2 from the germline V gene are MNHEY and SVGAGI. The CDR3 extends over 14 amino acids.

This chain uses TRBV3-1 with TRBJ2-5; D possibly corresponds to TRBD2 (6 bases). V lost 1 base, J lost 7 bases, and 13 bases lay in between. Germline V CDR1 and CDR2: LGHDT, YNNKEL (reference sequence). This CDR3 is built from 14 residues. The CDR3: CASSQVHMGGTQYF. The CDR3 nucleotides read TGTGCCAGCAGCCAAGTCCACATGGGGGGGACCCAGTACTTC.

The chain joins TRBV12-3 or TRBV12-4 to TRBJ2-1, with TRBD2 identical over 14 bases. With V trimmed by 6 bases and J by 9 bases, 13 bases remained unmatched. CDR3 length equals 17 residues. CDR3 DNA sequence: TGTGCCAGCAGACTTACCGGGACTAGCGGGAGCGATATTGAGCAGTTCTTC. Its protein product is CASRLTGTSGSDIEQFF.

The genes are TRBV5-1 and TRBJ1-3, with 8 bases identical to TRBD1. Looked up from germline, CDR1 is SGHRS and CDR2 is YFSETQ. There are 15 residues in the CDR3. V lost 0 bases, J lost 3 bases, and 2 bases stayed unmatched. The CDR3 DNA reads TGCGCCAGCAGCTTGGCAGGGGGCTATGGAAACACCATATATTTT. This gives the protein CASSLAGGYGNTIYF.

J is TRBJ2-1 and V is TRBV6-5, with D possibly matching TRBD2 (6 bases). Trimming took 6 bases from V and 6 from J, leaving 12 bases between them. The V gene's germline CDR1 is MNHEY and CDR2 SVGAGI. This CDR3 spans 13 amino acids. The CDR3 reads CASRRGLLNEQFF. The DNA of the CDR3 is TGTGCCAGCAGACGGGGACTCCTCAATGAGCAGTTCTTC.

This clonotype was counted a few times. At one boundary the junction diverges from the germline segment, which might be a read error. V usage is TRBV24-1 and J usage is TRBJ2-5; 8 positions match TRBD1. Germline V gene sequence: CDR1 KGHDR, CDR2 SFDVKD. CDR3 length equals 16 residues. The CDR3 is CATSDPGGAGRETQYF. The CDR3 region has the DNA TGCGCCACCAGTGACCCAGGGGGCGCAGGTAGAGAGACCCAGTACTTC.

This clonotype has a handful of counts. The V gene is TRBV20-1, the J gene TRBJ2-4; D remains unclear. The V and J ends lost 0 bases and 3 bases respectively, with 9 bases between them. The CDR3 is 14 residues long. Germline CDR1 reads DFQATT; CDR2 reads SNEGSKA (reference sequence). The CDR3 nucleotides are TGCAGTGCTAGAGATCGGTCACACAAAAACATTCAGTACTTC. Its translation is CSARDRSHKNIQYF.

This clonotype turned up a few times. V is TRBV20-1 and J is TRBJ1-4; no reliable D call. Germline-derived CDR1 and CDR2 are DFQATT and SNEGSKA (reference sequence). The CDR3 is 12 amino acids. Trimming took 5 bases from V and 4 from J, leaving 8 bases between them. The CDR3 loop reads CSAEVDNEKLFF. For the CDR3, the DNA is TGCAGTGCTGAAGTAGATAATGAAAAACTGTTTTTT.

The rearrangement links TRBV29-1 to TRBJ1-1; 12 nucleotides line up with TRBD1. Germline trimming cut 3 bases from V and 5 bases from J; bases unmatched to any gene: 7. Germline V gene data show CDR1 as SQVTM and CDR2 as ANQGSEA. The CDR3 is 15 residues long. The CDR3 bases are TGCAGCGTTGAGGGGACAGGGGGCGCAAAGACTGAAGCTTTCTTT. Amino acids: CSVEGTGGAKTEAFF.

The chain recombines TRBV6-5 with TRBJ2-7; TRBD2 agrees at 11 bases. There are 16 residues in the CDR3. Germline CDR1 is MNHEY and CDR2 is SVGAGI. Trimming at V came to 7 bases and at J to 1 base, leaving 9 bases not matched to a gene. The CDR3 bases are TGTGCCAGCACCCAAACTAGCGGGGGCACATCCTACGAGCAGTACTTC. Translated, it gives CASTQTSGGTSYEQYF.

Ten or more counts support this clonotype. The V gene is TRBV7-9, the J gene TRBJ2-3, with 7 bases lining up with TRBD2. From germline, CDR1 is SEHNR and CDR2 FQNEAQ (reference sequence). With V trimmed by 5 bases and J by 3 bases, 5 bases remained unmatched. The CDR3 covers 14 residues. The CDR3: CASSHLADTDTQYF. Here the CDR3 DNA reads TGTGCCAGCAGCCATCTAGCGGATACAGATACGCAGTATTTT.

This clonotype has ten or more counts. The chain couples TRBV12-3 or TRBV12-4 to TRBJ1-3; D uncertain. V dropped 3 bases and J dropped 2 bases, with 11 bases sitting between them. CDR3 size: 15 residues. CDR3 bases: TGTGCCAGCAGTTTTGGGGTTCCTACTGGAAACACCATATATTTT. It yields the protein CASSFGVPTGNTIYF.